This T cell receptor (beta chain) stems from a study of T-cell reconstitution after alpha-beta-depleted transplantation in children. V gave up 3 bases and J gave up 6 bases, with 14 bases separating them. This CDR3 has 14 residues. In germline, CDR1 is LNHNV, CDR2 YYDKDF (reference sequence). As concerns this clonotype: Its target is not known.

During its preparation, the TCRbeta library received unique molecular identifiers. TCRdb redid the calling of the PCR reads with MiXCR, one entry per CDR3 protein. Found here are about 300,000 distinct CDR3 sequences, just over 7.5% of them singletons; the top ten hold around 9.8%. Whole-study results and caveats: TCRbeta diversity was high at day 60 in some patients (a result of surviving recipient T cells and thymic progenitors). Several hundred rapidly expanded clones from non-depleted graft cells reportedly supplied alpha-beta T cells about two months post-transplant. Hyperexpanded clones declined; after one year, newly produced T cells mostly supplied diversity.

The TCR was taken from a female patient aged 2-9 years who had a stem cell transplant for Fanconi anemia, so the T cells may come from the graft donor. This chain joins TRBV15 and TRBJ1-1; possible D gene TRBD1, 6 bases. The source was peripheral blood, collected 360 days after TCRalphabeta/CD19-depleted stem cell transplant. The CDR3 loop is CATSRRTATAEAFF. The CDR3 nucleotides read TGTGCCACCAGCAGGAGGACAGCGACCGCTGAAGCTTTCTTT.